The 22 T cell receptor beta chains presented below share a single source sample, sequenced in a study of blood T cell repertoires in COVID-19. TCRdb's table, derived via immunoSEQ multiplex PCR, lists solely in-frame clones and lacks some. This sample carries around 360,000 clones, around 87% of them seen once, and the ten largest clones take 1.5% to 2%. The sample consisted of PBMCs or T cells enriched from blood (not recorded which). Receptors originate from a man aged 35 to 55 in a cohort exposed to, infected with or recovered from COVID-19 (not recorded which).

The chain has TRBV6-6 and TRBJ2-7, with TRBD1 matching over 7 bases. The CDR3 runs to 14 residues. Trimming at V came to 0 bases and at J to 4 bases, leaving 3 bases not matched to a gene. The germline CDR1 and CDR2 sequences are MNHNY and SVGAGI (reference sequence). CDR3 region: CASSYSTGDYEQYF. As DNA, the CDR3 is TGTGCCAGCAGTTACTCTACAGGGGATTACGAGCAGTACTTC.

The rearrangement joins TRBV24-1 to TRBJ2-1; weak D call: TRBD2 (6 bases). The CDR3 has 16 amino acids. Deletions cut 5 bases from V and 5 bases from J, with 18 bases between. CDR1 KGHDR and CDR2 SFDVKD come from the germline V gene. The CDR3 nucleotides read TGTGCCACCAGTGCCATCGGATTTCCGGGGGACAATGAGCAGTTCTTC. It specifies CATSAIGFPGDNEQFF.

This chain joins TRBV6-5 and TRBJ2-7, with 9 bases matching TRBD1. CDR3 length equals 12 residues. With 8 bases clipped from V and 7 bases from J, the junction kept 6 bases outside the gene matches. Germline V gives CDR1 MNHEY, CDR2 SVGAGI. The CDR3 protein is CASHRGLGEQYF. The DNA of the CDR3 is TGTGCCAGCCACAGGGGGCTGGGGGAGCAGTACTTC.

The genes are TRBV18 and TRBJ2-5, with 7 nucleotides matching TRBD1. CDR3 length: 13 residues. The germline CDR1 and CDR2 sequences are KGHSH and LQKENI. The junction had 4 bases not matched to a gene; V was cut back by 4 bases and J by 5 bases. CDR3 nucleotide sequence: TGTGCCAGCTCACTCGGGACAGTGGAGACCCAGTACTTC. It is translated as CASSLGTVETQYF. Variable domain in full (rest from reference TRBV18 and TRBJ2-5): NAGVMQNPRHLVRRRGQEARLRCSPMKGHSHVYWYRQLPEEGLKFMVYLQKENIIDESGMPKERFSAEFPKEGPSILRIQQVVRGDSAAYFCASSLGTVETQYFGPGTRLLVL.

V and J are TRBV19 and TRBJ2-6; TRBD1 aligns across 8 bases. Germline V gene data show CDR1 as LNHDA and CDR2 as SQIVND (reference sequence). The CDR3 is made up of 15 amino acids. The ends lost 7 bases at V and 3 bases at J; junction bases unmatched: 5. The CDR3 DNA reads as TGTGCCAGTATCAACAGGGGGGATGGGGCCAACGTCCTGACTTTC. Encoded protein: CASINRGDGANVLTF.

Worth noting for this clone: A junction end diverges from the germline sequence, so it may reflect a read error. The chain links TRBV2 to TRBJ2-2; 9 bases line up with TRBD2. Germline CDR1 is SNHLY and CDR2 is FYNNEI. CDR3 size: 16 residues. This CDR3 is CASTEQLAGYTGELFF. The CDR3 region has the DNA TGTGCCAGCACTGAACAGCTAGCGGGATACACCGGGGAGCTGTTTTTT.

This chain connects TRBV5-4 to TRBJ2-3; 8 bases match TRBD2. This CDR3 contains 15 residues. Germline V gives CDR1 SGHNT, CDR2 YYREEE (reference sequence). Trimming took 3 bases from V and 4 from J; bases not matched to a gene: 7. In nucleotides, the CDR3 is TGTGCCAGCAGCTCCCTCCAGCGGGAGCCAGATACGCAGTATTTT. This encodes CASSSLQREPDTQYF. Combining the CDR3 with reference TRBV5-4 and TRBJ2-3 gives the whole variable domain ETGVTQSPTHLIKTRGQQVTLRCSSQSGHNTVSWYQQALGQGPQFIFQYYREEENGRGNFPPRFSGLQFPNYSSELNVNALELDDSALYLCASSSLQREPDTQYFGPGTRLTVL.

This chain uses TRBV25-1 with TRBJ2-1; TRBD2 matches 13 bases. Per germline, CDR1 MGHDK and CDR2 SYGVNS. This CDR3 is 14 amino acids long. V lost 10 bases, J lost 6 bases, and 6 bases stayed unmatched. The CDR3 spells CATSTSGRGNEQFF. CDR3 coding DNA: TGTGCCACCTCTACTAGCGGGAGGGGCAATGAGCAGTTCTTC.

CDR3 coding DNA: TGTGCCAGCTCACCAACAGACAGGGTGAACACCGGGGAGCTGTTTTTT. Translated, it gives CASSPTDRVNTGELFF. The genes are TRBV18 and TRBJ2-2; 7 bases match TRBD1. Germline V CDR1 and CDR2: KGHSH, LQKENI. The CDR3 consists of 16 residues. V dropped 2 bases and J dropped 1; count of bases not matched to a gene: 4.

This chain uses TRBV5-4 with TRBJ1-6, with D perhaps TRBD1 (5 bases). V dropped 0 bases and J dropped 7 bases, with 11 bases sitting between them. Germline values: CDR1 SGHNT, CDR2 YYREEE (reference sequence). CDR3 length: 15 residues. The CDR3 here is CASSLVPDSNSPLHF. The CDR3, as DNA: TGTGCCAGCAGCTTGGTACCCGACAGCAATTCACCCCTCCACTTT.

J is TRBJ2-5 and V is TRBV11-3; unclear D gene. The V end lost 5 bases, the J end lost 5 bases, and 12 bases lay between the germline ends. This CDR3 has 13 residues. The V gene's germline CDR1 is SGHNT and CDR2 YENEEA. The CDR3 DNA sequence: TGTGCCAGCAGCCCACCAGGTGGCGAGACCCAGTACTTC. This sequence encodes CASSPPGGETQYF.

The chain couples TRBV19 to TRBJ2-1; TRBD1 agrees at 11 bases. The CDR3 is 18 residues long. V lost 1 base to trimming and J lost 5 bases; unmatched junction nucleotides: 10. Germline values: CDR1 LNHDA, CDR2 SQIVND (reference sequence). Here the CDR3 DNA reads TGTGCCAGTAGTATAGGTGGACAGGGGGCCCCCTTAAACAATGAGCAGTTCTTC. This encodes CASSIGGQGAPLNNEQFF. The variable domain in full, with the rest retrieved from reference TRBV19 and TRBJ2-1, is DGGITQSPKYLFRKEGQNVTLSCEQNLNHDAMYWYRQDPGQGLRLIYYSQIVNDFQKGDIAEGYSVSREKKESFPLTVTSAQKNPTAFYLCASSIGGQGAPLNNEQFFGPGTRLTVL.

CDR3 sequence reads: CASSIIRESGELFF. The CDR3 nucleotides read TGTGCCAGCAGTATCATCAGGGAATCCGGGGAGCTGTTTTTT. The chain couples TRBV28 to TRBJ2-2; TRBD1 might be the D (5 bases). In germline, CDR1 is MDHEN, CDR2 SYDVKM. Trimming stripped 5 bases from V and 6 bases from J, with 13 bases between. The CDR3 consists of 14 residues.

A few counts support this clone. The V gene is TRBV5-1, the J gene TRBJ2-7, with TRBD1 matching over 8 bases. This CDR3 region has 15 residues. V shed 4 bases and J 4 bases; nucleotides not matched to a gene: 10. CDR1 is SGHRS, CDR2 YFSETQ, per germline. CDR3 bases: TGCGCCAGCAGCATAGGACAGGGAATGGGGTACGAGCAGTACTTC. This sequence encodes CASSIGQGMGYEQYF.

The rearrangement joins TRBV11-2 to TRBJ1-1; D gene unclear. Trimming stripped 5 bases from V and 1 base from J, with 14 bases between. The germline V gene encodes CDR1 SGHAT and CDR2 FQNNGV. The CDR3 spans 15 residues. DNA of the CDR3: TGTGCCAGCAGCCCCTCGGGGTTTGGGAACACTGAAGCTTTCTTT. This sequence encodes CASSPSGFGNTEAFF.

The CDR3 protein is CASSRSRGPMDEQFF. The CDR3 region has the DNA TGTGCCAGCAGCCGTAGCAGGGGGCCCATGGATGAGCAGTTCTTC. The V call is TRBV11-2, the J call TRBJ2-1; 8 bases agree with TRBD1. Germline CDR1 reads SGHAT; CDR2 reads FQNNGV. CDR3 length: 15 amino acids. V dropped 5 bases and J dropped 8; count of bases not matched to a gene: 11.

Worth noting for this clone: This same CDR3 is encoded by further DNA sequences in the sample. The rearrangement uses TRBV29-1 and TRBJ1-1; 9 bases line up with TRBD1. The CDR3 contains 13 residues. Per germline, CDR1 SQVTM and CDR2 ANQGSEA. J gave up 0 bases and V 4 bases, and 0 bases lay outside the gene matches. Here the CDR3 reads CSVGTGVNTEAFF. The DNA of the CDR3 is TGCAGCGTTGGGACAGGGGTGAACACTGAAGCTTTCTTT.

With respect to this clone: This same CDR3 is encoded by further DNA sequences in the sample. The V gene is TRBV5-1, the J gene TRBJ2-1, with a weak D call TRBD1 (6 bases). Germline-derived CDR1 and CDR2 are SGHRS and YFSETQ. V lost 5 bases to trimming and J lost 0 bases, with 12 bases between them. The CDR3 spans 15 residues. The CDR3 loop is CASSSGTSSYNEQFF. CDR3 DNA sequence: TGCGCCAGCAGTTCCGGGACAAGCTCCTACAATGAGCAGTTCTTC.

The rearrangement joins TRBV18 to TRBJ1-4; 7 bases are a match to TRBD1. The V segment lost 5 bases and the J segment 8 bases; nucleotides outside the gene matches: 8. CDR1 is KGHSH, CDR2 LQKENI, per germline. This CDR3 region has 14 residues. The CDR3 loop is CASSISGGGEKLFF. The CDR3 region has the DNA TGTGCCAGCTCAATCTCAGGGGGAGGAGAAAAACTGTTTTTT. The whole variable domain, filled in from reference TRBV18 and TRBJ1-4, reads NAGVMQNPRHLVRRRGQEARLRCSPMKGHSHVYWYRQLPEEGLKFMVYLQKENIIDESGMPKERFSAEFPKEGPSILRIQQVVRGDSAAYFCASSISGGGEKLFFGSGTQLSVL.

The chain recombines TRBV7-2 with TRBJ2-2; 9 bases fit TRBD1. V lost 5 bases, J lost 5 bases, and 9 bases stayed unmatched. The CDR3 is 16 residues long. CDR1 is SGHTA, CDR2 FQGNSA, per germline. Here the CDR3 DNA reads TGTGCCAGCAGCATACCGGGACAGGGTGGGACCGGGGAGCTGTTTTTT. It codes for CASSIPGQGGTGELFF.

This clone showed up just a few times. The DNA of the CDR3 is TGCAGCGTTGCTAGCGGAAGCACAGATACGCAGTATTTT. Translation: CSVASGSTDTQYF. The chain links TRBV29-1 to TRBJ2-3; TRBD2 matches at 7 bases. Unmatched junction bases numbered 1, after V lost 4 bases and J lost 0 bases. Germline-derived CDR1 and CDR2 are SQVTM and ANQGSEA. The CDR3 is made up of 13 amino acids.

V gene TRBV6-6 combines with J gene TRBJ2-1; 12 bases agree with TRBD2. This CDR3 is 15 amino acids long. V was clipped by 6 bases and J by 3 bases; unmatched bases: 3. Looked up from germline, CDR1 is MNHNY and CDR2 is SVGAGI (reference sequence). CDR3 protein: CASSLTSGGYNEQFF. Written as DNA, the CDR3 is TGTGCCAGCAGCCTGACTAGCGGGGGCTACAATGAGCAGTTCTTC.